Given below is one T cell receptor (beta chain) in context. Its antigen is unidentified. The sample belongs to a study of graft-versus-host responses after intestinal transplantation. Study-level information: Multivisceral, liver-intestinal, or isolated intestinal transplants were performed in recipients. The study gave all recipients anti-thymocyte globulin induction, then tacrolimus and steroids for approximately 3 years.

The table came from immunoSEQ multiplex PCR; TCRdb's copy has only in-frame clones and leaves some out. The sample has about 120,000 clones, just over 90% seen once. Germline V gene lookup returns CDR1 GTSNPN and CDR2 SVGIG (reference sequence). V was trimmed by 4 bases and J by 10 bases, leaving 34 bases between them. The CDR3 runs to 19 residues. This specimen was unstimulated CD4+ T cells sorted from spleen or lymph node cells, taken before intestinal transplant. V and J are TRBV30 and TRBJ1-4; D remains unclear. The clonotype comes from a human donor who received an intestinal transplant. The chain's CDR3 is CAWNPDRVYAVGQHGKLFF. CDR3 nucleotide sequence: TGTGCCTGGAACCCCGACCGGGTTTATGCAGTGGGTCAACATGGAAAACTGTTTTTT. Using reference TRBV30 and TRBJ1-4 for the parts outside the CDR3, the full variable domain is SQTIHQWPATLVQPVGSPLSLECTVEGTSNPNLYWYRQAAGRGLQLLFYSVGIGQISSEVPQNLSASRPQDRQFILSSKKLLLSDSGFYLCAWNPDRVYAVGQHGKLFFGSGTQLSVL.